The 26 T cell receptor beta chains below come from one sample, sequenced in a study of vaccination effects on CD4 cells after COVID-19. These receptors' targets are unknown. Sequencing used immunoSEQ multiplex PCR; TCRdb keeps in-frame clones, though not all of them. The sample includes about 21,000 clones, 73% of them seen just once. Sequencing was preceded by expansion of antigen-specific CD4+ T cells with viral peptide pools in the ViraFEST assay. Scientists isolated CD4+ T cells after a roughly ten-day culture period ended. The healthy vaccine recipients, who had no prior SARS-CoV-2 infection, showed negative nucleocapsid antibodies. This material consisted of CD4+ T cells from PBMCs cultured with HCoV-NL63 spike peptides, taken before COVID-19 vaccination. These receptors all stem from a human donor who received a COVID-19 vaccine.

This chain joins TRBV2 and TRBJ2-1, with a possible D match to TRBD2 (5 bases). Per germline, CDR1 SNHLY and CDR2 FYNNEI. V dropped 5 bases and J dropped 2 bases, with 13 bases sitting between them. CDR3 length equals 15 residues. Here the CDR3 DNA reads TGTGCCAGCAGTCAAGAGGGAGTGCCCTACAATGAGCAGTTCTTC. Amino acids: CASSQEGVPYNEQFF.

V gene TRBV4-1 combines with J gene TRBJ2-4; TRBD1 might be the D (5 bases). Germline V gene lookup returns CDR1 MGHRA and CDR2 YSYEKL. V lost 0 bases to trimming and J lost 0 bases, with 15 bases between them. This CDR3 comprises 18 residues. For the CDR3, the DNA is TGCGCCAGCAGCCAAGAAGGAAGGGGCCCTCTAGCCAAAAACATTCAGTACTTC. Translated: CASSQEGRGPLAKNIQYF.

This chain joins TRBV30 and TRBJ2-7; 11 bases are shared with TRBD1. Trimming at V came to 5 bases and at J to 2 bases, leaving 8 bases not matched to a gene. The CDR3 covers 15 residues. Germline V CDR1 and CDR2: GTSNPN, SVGIG (reference sequence). The CDR3 loop reads CAWSPPGQGAYEQYF. CDR3 nucleotides: TGTGCCTGGTCACCTCCGGGACAGGGGGCCTACGAGCAGTACTTC.

The chain uses TRBV4-3 and TRBJ1-2; D is unresolved. Trimming shortened V by 2 bases and J by 8 bases, and 12 bases separated the two germline ends. Germline V gene lookup returns CDR1 LGHNA and CDR2 YSLEER. The CDR3 runs 13 residues. The CDR3 nucleotides are TGCGCCAGCAGCCAATCCTGGAGAGGGGGCTACACCTTC. This encodes CASSQSWRGGYTF.

The J gene is TRBJ2-7, the V gene TRBV4-3, with D possibly matching TRBD1 (6 bases). Germline CDR1 LGHNA, CDR2 YSLEER. V lost 0 bases and J lost 2, with 14 bases in between. This CDR3 contains 16 residues. CDR3 sequence (DNA): TGCGCCAGCAGCCAAGAACTGCAGGGGAGTCCCTACGAGCAGTACTTC. Translated, it gives CASSQELQGSPYEQYF.

The chain links TRBV28 to TRBJ2-5; 8 bases map to TRBD1. The CDR3 loop spans 15 amino acids. In germline, CDR1 is MDHEN, CDR2 SYDVKM. The trim removed 5 bases at V and 4 bases at J, leaving 9 bases unmatched. The CDR3 nucleotides are TGTGCCAGCAGTCGGGCAGGGGGCAACCCAGAGACCCAGTACTTC. Its translation: CASSRAGGNPETQYF.

The V call is TRBV5-5, the J call TRBJ1-2, with a tentative D call TRBD1 (6 bases). Germline V gives CDR1 SGHKS, CDR2 YYEKEE (reference sequence). The V and J ends lost 0 bases and 5 bases respectively, with 11 bases between them. The CDR3 has 14 residues. The DNA for the CDR3 is TGTGCCAGCAGCTTGGGGGGGGCCGGGTATGGCTACACCTTC. This encodes CASSLGGAGYGYTF.

This chain joins TRBV5-1 and TRBJ2-3; maybe TRBD2 (5 bases). Germline V gene sequence: CDR1 SGHRS, CDR2 YFSETQ. The CDR3 has 14 residues. Trimming shortened V by 2 bases and J by 5 bases, and 12 bases separated the two germline ends. CDR3 protein: CASSFRLGGDTQYF. Here the CDR3 DNA reads TGCGCCAGCAGCTTCCGACTTGGAGGAGATACGCAGTATTTT.

The chain uses TRBV6-5 and TRBJ2-3, with D possibly being TRBD2 (7 bases). V gave up 6 bases and J gave up 6 bases, with 13 bases separating them. Germline values: CDR1 MNHEY, CDR2 SVGAGI. The CDR3 covers 13 residues. The CDR3 DNA reads as TGTGCCAGCAGCCGGGGGGCCCGGGATACGCAGTATTTT. Amino acid sequence: CASSRGARDTQYF.

The chain uses TRBV27 and TRBJ2-3; 13 positions agree with TRBD2. V trimming: 4 bases; J trimming: 2 bases; junction bases outside the gene matches: 9. The CDR3 length is 18 residues. The germline V gene has CDR1 MNHEY and CDR2 SMNVEV (reference sequence). The CDR3 DNA follows: TGTGCCAGCAGTTCCCGGACTAGCGGGAGTCGGTACACAGATACGCAGTATTTT. It yields the protein CASSSRTSGSRYTDTQYF.

This clone appeared a few times. The chain is built from TRBV28 and TRBJ1-5; D is uncertain. Trimming removed 2 bases at V and 0 bases at J, with 5 bases between. The CDR3 is 14 residues long. Germline CDR1 reads MDHEN; CDR2 reads SYDVKM. This CDR3 reads CASSLRNSNQPQHF. CDR3 bases: TGTGCCAGCAGTTTACGGAATAGCAATCAGCCCCAGCATTTT.

The rearrangement joins TRBV15 to TRBJ1-6; no clear D gene. The germline gives CDR1 LNHNV, CDR2 YYDKDF (reference sequence). The length of the CDR3 is 13 residues. Trimming shortened V by 5 bases and J by 9 bases, and 11 bases separated the two germline ends. For the CDR3, the DNA is TGTGCCACCAGCGCCTACCCCGGTTCACCCCTCCACTTT. This sequence encodes CATSAYPGSPLHF. Based on the CDR3 plus reference TRBV15 and TRBJ1-6, the full variable domain is DAMVIQNPRYQVTQFGKPVTLSCSQTLNHNVMYWYQQKSSQAPKLLFHYYDKDFNNEADTPDNFQSRRPNTSFCFLDIRSPGLGDTAMYLCATSAYPGSPLHFGNGTRLTVT.

The chain combines TRBV19 with TRBJ1-2; TRBD1 agrees at 11 bases. The CDR3 is 15 residues long. The J segment lost 8 bases and the V segment lost 4 bases, leaving 9 bases of the junction unmatched. Germline V lookup: CDR1 LNHDA, CDR2 SQIVND (reference sequence). The CDR3 spells CASSTRTGGTAGYTF. As DNA, the CDR3 is TGTGCCAGTAGTACACGGACAGGGGGCACGGCGGGCTACACCTTC.

The chain is built from TRBV7-2 and TRBJ1-5, with TRBD1 identical over 8 bases. Germline trimming cut 1 base from V and 6 bases from J; bases unmatched to any gene: 11. The length of the CDR3 is 17 residues. Germline V lookup: CDR1 SGHTA, CDR2 FQGNSA. The CDR3 DNA is TGTGCCAGCAGCTTAGGTGGTGGACAGGGTCGCGGTCAGCCCCAGCATTTT. Translating gives CASSLGGGQGRGQPQHF.

For the CDR3, the DNA is TGTGCCAGCAGCTCCTGGGGGGCCCCTCAAGAGACCCAGTACTTC. Protein sequence: CASSSWGAPQETQYF. The chain links TRBV7-2 to TRBJ2-5; TRBD1 or TRBD2 may be the D gene (6 bases each). This CDR3 has 15 residues. V lost 4 bases and J lost 2, with 14 bases in between. The germline V gene encodes CDR1 SGHTA and CDR2 FQGNSA. Filled out from reference TRBV7-2 and TRBJ2-5, the complete variable domain reads GAGVSQSPSNKVTEKGKDVELRCDPISGHTALYWYRQSLGQGLEFLIYFQGNSAPDKSGLPSDRFSAERTGGSVSTLTIQRTQQEDSAVYLCASSSWGAPQETQYFGPGTRLLVL.

The chain links TRBV11-2 to TRBJ2-1; 8 bases fit TRBD1. Germline-derived CDR1 and CDR2 are SGHAT and FQNNGV. J lost 6 bases, V lost 6 bases, and 7 bases had no gene match. CDR3 length: 14 residues. In nucleotides, the CDR3 is TGTGCCAGCAGAGGACAGGGCGGTATCAATGAGCAGTTCTTC. It is translated as CASRGQGGINEQFF.

The chain joins TRBV7-2 to TRBJ2-1; 8 nucleotides match TRBD2. Trimming took 2 bases from V and 3 from J; bases not matched to a gene: 6. Germline V gene sequence: CDR1 SGHTA, CDR2 FQGNSA. This CDR3 spans 16 amino acids. The CDR3 sequence: CASSLRASGYYNEQFF. In DNA, the CDR3 is TGTGCCAGCAGCTTAAGGGCTAGCGGGTACTACAATGAGCAGTTCTTC.

The chain joins TRBV30 to TRBJ1-1, with D possibly TRBD1 on 6 matching bases. Trimming took off 0 bases at V and 1 base at J, with 9 bases between the two ends. Germline V gene sequence: CDR1 GTSNPN, CDR2 SVGIG (reference sequence). CDR3 length equals 14 residues. The chain's CDR3 is CAWSVQQGNTEAFF. The CDR3 DNA sequence: TGTGCCTGGAGTGTACAACAGGGGAACACTGAAGCTTTCTTT.

This rearrangement joins TRBV15 to TRBJ2-2; no definite D call. V shed 2 bases and J shed 7 bases, with 11 bases lying between them. CDR3 size: 14 residues. Germline-derived CDR1 and CDR2 are LNHNV and YYDKDF (reference sequence). CDR3 in amino acids: CATSRHSVNGELFF. The CDR3 nucleotides read TGTGCCACCAGCAGACACTCGGTAAACGGGGAGCTGTTTTTT. The complete variable domain, with remaining parts taken from reference TRBV15 and TRBJ2-2, reads DAMVIQNPRYQVTQFGKPVTLSCSQTLNHNVMYWYQQKSSQAPKLLFHYYDKDFNNEADTPDNFQSRRPNTSFCFLDIRSPGLGDTAMYLCATSRHSVNGELFFGEGSRLTVL.

The V and J genes are TRBV5-4 and TRBJ2-7; 9 bases match TRBD2. This CDR3 contains 16 residues. The V gene's germline CDR1 is SGHNT and CDR2 YYREEE (reference sequence). V gave up 3 bases and J gave up 6 bases; unmatched junction bases: 13. CDR3 loop: CASSSPQLAGVTEQYF. For the CDR3, the DNA is TGTGCCAGCAGCTCCCCACAGTTAGCGGGAGTAACCGAGCAGTACTTC.

This clone was detected once. The V call is TRBV5-4, the J call TRBJ2-3, with TRBD2 identical over 7 bases. Germline V gene sequence: CDR1 SGHNT, CDR2 YYREEE (reference sequence). The CDR3 has 16 residues. With 4 bases clipped from V and 0 bases from J, the junction kept 8 bases outside the gene matches. The CDR3 DNA is TGTGCCAGCAGCCCCGGGGGGAGCGGAAGCACAGATACGCAGTATTTT. It specifies CASSPGGSGSTDTQYF.

The J gene is TRBJ1-5, the V gene TRBV4-1, with D possibly matching TRBD1 (6 bases). Trimming took 1 base from V and 0 from J, leaving 13 bases between them. The CDR3 is made up of 17 amino acids. Germline CDR1 and CDR2: MGHRA and YSYEKL. The CDR3 reads CASSQVLTGFSNQPQHF. The CDR3 nucleotides read TGCGCCAGCAGCCAAGTGTTGACAGGCTTTAGCAATCAGCCCCAGCATTTT.

The V and J genes are TRBV5-1 and TRBJ2-3; 8 nucleotides line up with TRBD2. CDR1 and CDR2 (germline): SGHRS, YFSETQ. The J segment lost 4 bases and the V segment lost 1 base, leaving 5 bases of the junction unmatched. CDR3 length: 15 residues. The CDR3 here is CASSLFGTRADTQYF. CDR3 in DNA: TGCGCCAGCAGCTTGTTCGGGACTAGAGCAGATACGCAGTATTTT.

The gene calls are TRBV18 and TRBJ2-7, with 11 bases identical to TRBD2. V trimming: 2 bases; J trimming: 4 bases; junction bases outside the gene matches: 13. The CDR3 has 18 amino acids. Germline assignment: CDR1 KGHSH and CDR2 LQKENI. CDR3 nucleotide sequence: TGTGCCAGCTCACCAAAGGCCGGGGGACTAGCGGTTCTATACGAGCAGTACTTC. Encoded protein: CASSPKAGGLAVLYEQYF.

J is TRBJ2-7 and V is TRBV5-1, with 13 nucleotides matching TRBD2. V lost 4 bases, J lost 4 bases, and 8 bases stayed unmatched. Per germline, CDR1 SGHRS and CDR2 YFSETQ. The CDR3 runs 16 residues. The CDR3, as DNA: TGCGCCAGCAGCATTAGACCGACTAGCGGGGGGTACGAGCAGTACTTC. It codes for CASSIRPTSGGYEQYF.

The chain is built from TRBV5-1 and TRBJ2-1, with TRBD2 identical over 9 bases. With 3 bases clipped from V and 0 bases from J, the junction kept 1 base outside the gene matches. Germline values: CDR1 SGHRS, CDR2 YFSETQ. The CDR3 is made up of 15 amino acids. In DNA form, the CDR3 reads TGCGCCAGCAGCTCAGCGGGGGGCTCCTACAATGAGCAGTTCTTC. Translation gives CASSSAGGSYNEQFF.